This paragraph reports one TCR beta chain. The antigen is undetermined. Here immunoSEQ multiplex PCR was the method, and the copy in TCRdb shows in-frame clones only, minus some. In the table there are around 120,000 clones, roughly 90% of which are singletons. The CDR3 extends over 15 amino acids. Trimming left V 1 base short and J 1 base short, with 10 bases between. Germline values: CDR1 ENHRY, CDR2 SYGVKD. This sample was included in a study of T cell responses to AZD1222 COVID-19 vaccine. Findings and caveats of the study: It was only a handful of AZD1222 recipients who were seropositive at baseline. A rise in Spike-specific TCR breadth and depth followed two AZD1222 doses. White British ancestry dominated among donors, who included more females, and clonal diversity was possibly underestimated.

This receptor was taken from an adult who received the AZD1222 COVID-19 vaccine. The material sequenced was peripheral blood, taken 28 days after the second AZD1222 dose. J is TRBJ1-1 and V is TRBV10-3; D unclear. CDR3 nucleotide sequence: TGTGCCATCAGTGAGTATCCAGGCGGGAACACTGAAGCTTTCTTT. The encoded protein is CAISEYPGGNTEAFF.